Listed here are 28 T cell receptor beta chains from one sample, sequenced in a study of cytomegalovirus exposure and HLA in healthy donors. This PCR relied on a set of 60 Vbeta primers and 13 Jbeta primers. Measured with immunoSEQ multiplex PCR; TCRdb has only the in-frame clones, and not every one. The sample's table shows 150,000 to 200,000 clones. Material for sequencing was PBMCs. The receptor source for this set is a man younger than 40 in good health and CMV-seronegative.

This chain links TRBV2 with TRBJ2-1; 11 bases line up with TRBD2. J was trimmed by 4 bases and V by 8 bases; bases with no gene match: 10. The CDR3 is made up of 16 amino acids. Looked up from germline, CDR1 is SNHLY and CDR2 is FYNNEI. The CDR3 DNA sequence: TGTGCCAGCCACCGAGGCACTAGCGGGGGATACAATGAGCAGTTCTTC. Residues: CASHRGTSGGYNEQFF.

The genes are TRBV6-4 and TRBJ2-1; 11 nucleotides agree with TRBD2. Germline V gives CDR1 MRHNA, CDR2 SNTAGT. This CDR3 has 16 residues. The V and J ends lost 0 bases and 8 bases, in that order; junction bases with no gene match: 6. The CDR3, as DNA: TGTGCCAGCAGTGACTCTCCTAGCGGGAGGATCGATGAGCAGTTCTTC. Translated: CASSDSPSGRIDEQFF.

The chain recombines TRBV19 with TRBJ2-6, with TRBD1 matching 11 bases. CDR3 length: 19 residues. CDR1 LNHDA and CDR2 SQIVND come from the germline V gene (reference sequence). Trimming at V came to 5 bases and at J to 0 bases, leaving 9 bases not matched to a gene. The CDR3 sequence is CASSAGQGDSFSGANVLTF. CDR3 DNA sequence: TGTGCCAGTAGTGCGGGACAGGGGGACTCTTTCTCTGGGGCCAACGTCCTGACTTTC.

In nucleotides, the CDR3 is TGTGCCAGTTGTGACAGAGATCAGCCCCAGCATTTT. It yields the protein CASCDRDQPQHF. The gene calls are TRBV19 and TRBJ1-5; D is perhaps TRBD1 (5 bases). CDR3 length equals 12 residues. CDR1 is LNHDA, CDR2 SQIVND, per germline (reference sequence). V was shortened by 8 bases and J by 5 bases, with 10 bases between the two germline ends.

As concerns this clone: Other DNA sequences in this specimen translate into the identical CDR3. CDR3 in amino acids: CASSLATVYGYTF. CDR3 sequence (DNA): TGTGCCAGCAGTTTAGCGACAGTCTATGGCTACACCTTC. The rearrangement joins TRBV28 to TRBJ1-2; the D gene is possibly TRBD1 (5 bases). CDR1 is MDHEN and CDR2 is SYDVKM in the germline V gene. The CDR3 runs 13 residues. V lost 2 bases, J lost 4 bases, and 8 bases lay in between.

J is TRBJ2-2 and V is TRBV5-4, with D perhaps TRBD1 (6 bases). This CDR3 has 15 residues. Germline V lookup: CDR1 SGHNT, CDR2 YYREEE (reference sequence). V lost 7 bases, J lost 5 bases, and 18 bases lay in between. Here the CDR3 DNA reads TGTGCCAGCGGGTCCCTAGGGGGTTTTACCGGGGAGCTGTTTTTT. This translates into CASGSLGGFTGELFF.

The rearrangement uses TRBV29-1 and TRBJ2-7, with TRBD1 matching 8 bases. The CDR3 is made up of 14 amino acids. In germline, CDR1 is SQVTM, CDR2 ANQGSEA. Trimming at V came to 5 bases and at J to 1 base, leaving 7 bases not matched to a gene. CDR3: CSVHDRGPSYEQYF. The CDR3 DNA reads as TGCAGCGTTCATGACAGGGGCCCGTCCTACGAGCAGTACTTC.

The V call is TRBV4-2, the J call TRBJ2-3, with TRBD2 matching 9 bases. There are 17 residues in the CDR3. J was trimmed by 1 base and V by 2 bases; bases with no gene match: 7. CDR1 LGHNA and CDR2 YNFKEQ come from the germline V gene. This chain's CDR3 is CASSQPLAGSGTDTQYF. DNA for the CDR3: TGTGCCAGCAGCCAACCGCTAGCGGGATCAGGCACAGATACGCAGTATTTT.

J is TRBJ1-5 and V is TRBV27; 10 bases agree with TRBD1. Unmatched junction bases numbered 7, after V lost 7 bases and J lost 4 bases. Germline CDR1 reads MNHEY; CDR2 reads SMNVEV (reference sequence). The CDR3 consists of 15 residues. The CDR3 region is CASKAGQGTNQPQHF. The DNA for the CDR3 is TGTGCCAGCAAGGCGGGACAGGGGACAAATCAGCCCCAGCATTTT.

This sequence joins TRBV29-1 and TRBJ1-2; the match to TRBD1 covers 8 bases. With V trimmed by 0 bases and J by 4 bases, 10 bases remained unmatched. This CDR3 has 16 residues. CDR1 and CDR2 (germline): SQVTM, ANQGSEA. In DNA, the CDR3 is TGCAGCGTTGAAGATCGGTCGGCAGGGGGCTTCTATGGCTACACCTTC. It is translated as CSVEDRSAGGFYGYTF. The complete variable domain, with remaining parts taken from reference TRBV29-1 and TRBJ1-2, reads SAVISQKPSRDICQRGTSLTIQCQVDSQVTMMFWYRQQPGQSLTLIATANQGSEATYESGFVIDKFPISRPNLTFSTLTVSNMSPEDSSIYLCSVEDRSAGGFYGYTFGSGTRLTVV.

The chain recombines TRBV11-2 with TRBJ2-1, with TRBD2 identical over 7 bases. The CDR3 is made up of 14 amino acids. With 3 bases clipped from V and 3 bases from J, the junction kept 2 bases outside the gene matches. From germline, CDR1 is SGHAT and CDR2 FQNNGV. The CDR3 nucleotides are TGTGCCAGCAGCTTCCGGACTAGCTACAATGAGCAGTTCTTC. The encoded protein is CASSFRTSYNEQFF.

J is TRBJ1-1 and V is TRBV5-8; D not resolved. The CDR3 covers 16 residues. Germline V CDR1 and CDR2: SGHTS, YDEGEE. V lost 0 bases, J lost 1 base, and 13 bases lay in between. The CDR3 coding sequence is TGTGCCAGCAGCTTGGGAGTTGGGAGGAGGAACACTGAAGCTTTCTTT. It specifies CASSLGVGRRNTEAFF.

CDR3 sequence (DNA): TGTGCCAGCAGCATCCCGACAGGGGCTAACTATGGCTACACCTTC. It is translated as CASSIPTGANYGYTF. V usage is TRBV5-4 and J usage is TRBJ1-2; 8 positions match TRBD1. With 4 bases clipped from V and 0 bases from J, the junction kept 5 bases outside the gene matches. The length of the CDR3 is 15 residues. Germline CDR1 is SGHNT and CDR2 is YYREEE (reference sequence).

The chain links TRBV18 to TRBJ1-5; D is uncertain. The CDR3 covers 14 residues. CDR1 KGHSH and CDR2 LQKENI come from the germline V gene. V was trimmed by 2 bases and J by 0 bases, leaving 5 bases between them. The CDR3 DNA sequence: TGTGCCAGCTCACCAGAGTATAGCAATCAGCCCCAGCATTTT. Translation gives CASSPEYSNQPQHF. The whole variable domain, filled in from reference TRBV18 and TRBJ1-5, reads NAGVMQNPRHLVRRRGQEARLRCSPMKGHSHVYWYRQLPEEGLKFMVYLQKENIIDESGMPKERFSAEFPKEGPSILRIQQVVRGDSAAYFCASSPEYSNQPQHFGDGTRLSIL.

V gene TRBV6-1 combines with J gene TRBJ2-5; maybe TRBD1 (6 bases). Trimming cost V 6 bases and J 1 base, with 12 bases left between them. The germline gives CDR1 MNHNS, CDR2 SASEGT. The CDR3 has 14 residues. This chain's CDR3 is CASSPTGSQETQYF. CDR3 coding DNA: TGTGCCAGCAGCCCTACAGGGTCCCAAGAGACCCAGTACTTC.

The chain employs TRBV7-8 and TRBJ2-7; 8 bases map to TRBD1. With V trimmed by 3 bases and J by 0 bases, 7 bases remained unmatched. Germline V CDR1 and CDR2: SGHVS, FQNEAQ. This CDR3 region has 16 residues. The CDR3, as DNA: TGTGCCAGCAGCTTGGGCCCGGGACAGGTCTCCTACGAGCAGTACTTC. This encodes CASSLGPGQVSYEQYF.

The chain is built from TRBV6-5 and TRBJ1-2; D might be TRBD1 (5 bases). Germline CDR1 is MNHEY and CDR2 is SVGAGI. V was pared by 3 bases and J by 6 bases, with 11 bases between. This CDR3 is built from 13 residues. CDR3 coding DNA: TGTGCCAGCAGTTATGACAGACAAGATGGCTACACCTTC. Amino acids: CASSYDRQDGYTF.

This chain joins TRBV6-5 and TRBJ1-3; no definite D call. Germline V gene lookup returns CDR1 MNHEY and CDR2 SVGAGI. The CDR3 sequence is 15 residues long. With 2 bases removed from V and 4 bases from J, the gap between germline ends came to 12 bases. CDR3 DNA sequence: TGTGCCAGCAGTTACAATCGGCGGCGCGGAAACACCATATATTTT. Translation: CASSYNRRRGNTIYF.

The V and J genes are TRBV6-5 and TRBJ1-2; D is undetermined. V gave up 0 bases and J gave up 0 bases, with 8 bases separating them. Per germline, CDR1 MNHEY and CDR2 SVGAGI. There are 15 residues in the CDR3. CDR3 bases: TGTGCCAGCAGTTACTCTACACCTTCTAACTATGGCTACACCTTC. As protein: CASSYSTPSNYGYTF.

The rearrangement links TRBV2 to TRBJ1-6; 10 bases fit TRBD1. V gave up 2 bases and J gave up 8 bases; unmatched junction bases: 3. Germline V gene sequence: CDR1 SNHLY, CDR2 FYNNEI. The CDR3 covers 15 residues. The CDR3 loop is CASSEQGTGDSPLHF. The CDR3 DNA follows: TGTGCCAGCAGTGAACAAGGGACAGGGGATTCACCCCTCCACTTT.

The chain joins TRBV6-5 to TRBJ2-3; D is undetermined. The V and J ends lost 3 bases and 4 bases respectively, with 5 bases between them. Per germline, CDR1 MNHEY and CDR2 SVGAGI. This CDR3 region has 12 residues. This CDR3 reads CASSYRPDTQYF. The CDR3 DNA follows: TGTGCCAGCAGTTATCGTCCAGATACGCAGTATTTT.

The rearrangement uses TRBV15 and TRBJ1-3; D uncertain. Germline CDR1 LNHNV, CDR2 YYDKDF (reference sequence). Trimming left V 7 bases short and J 2 bases short, with 3 bases between. This CDR3 comprises 11 residues. CDR3 nucleotide sequence: TGTGCCACCACAGCTGGAAACACCATATATTTT. This translates into CATTAGNTIYF.

The genes are TRBV7-8 and TRBJ1-3; 11 nucleotides align to TRBD1. V lost 2 bases to trimming and J lost 3 bases; unmatched junction nucleotides: 9. In germline, CDR1 is SGHVS, CDR2 FQNEAQ. The CDR3 has 18 amino acids. The CDR3 spells CASSLPGQGALVGNTIYF. For the CDR3, the DNA is TGTGCCAGCAGCTTACCTGGACAGGGGGCTTTAGTTGGAAACACCATATATTTT. Using reference TRBV7-8 and TRBJ1-3 for the parts outside the CDR3, the full variable domain is GAGVSQSPRYKVAKRGQDVALRCDPISGHVSLFWYQQALGQGPEFLTYFQNEAQLDKSGLPSDRFFAERPEGSVSTLKIQRTQQEDSAVYLCASSLPGQGALVGNTIYFGEGSWLTVV.

The chain couples TRBV5-1 to TRBJ1-2; TRBD1 matches at 7 bases. CDR1 is SGHRS and CDR2 is YFSETQ in the germline V gene. This CDR3 contains 15 residues. V shed 0 bases and J 4 bases; nucleotides not matched to a gene: 6. The CDR3 spells CASSLASAGGYGYTF. CDR3 nucleotide sequence: TGCGCCAGCAGCTTGGCATCGGCAGGGGGCTATGGCTACACCTTC.

The CDR3 sequence: CASSSGGDSYEQYF. Here the CDR3 DNA reads TGTGCCAGCAGTTCCGGGGGAGACTCCTACGAGCAGTACTTC. The chain links TRBV28 to TRBJ2-7, with a tentative D call TRBD2 (6 bases). From germline, CDR1 is MDHEN and CDR2 SYDVKM. Deletions cut 4 bases from V and 0 bases from J, with 10 bases between. The CDR3 has 14 residues.

V and J are TRBV12-5 and TRBJ2-7; 10 bases fit TRBD1. J lost 3 bases, V lost 5 bases, and 7 bases had no gene match. The length of the CDR3 is 15 residues. The germline CDR1 and CDR2 sequences are LGHNT and FRNRAP. CDR3 coding DNA: TGTGCTAGTGGTCTTCGGACAGGGGGAAACTACGAGCAGTACTTC. Its protein is CASGLRTGGNYEQYF.

The genes are TRBV5-1 and TRBJ2-1; D ambiguous. This CDR3 spans 14 amino acids. V was cut by 6 bases and J by 4 bases, with 14 bases left in between. Germline CDR1 SGHRS, CDR2 YFSETQ. CDR3 residues: CASKVTALYNEQFF. The CDR3 DNA reads as TGCGCCAGCAAGGTGACTGCCTTGTACAATGAGCAGTTCTTC. Looking up the rest from reference TRBV5-1 and TRBJ2-1 gives the full variable domain: KAGVTQTPRYLIKTRGQQVTLSCSPISGHRSVSWYQQTPGQGLQFLFEYFSETQRNKGNFPGRFSGRQFSNSRSEMNVSTLELGDSALYLCASKVTALYNEQFFGPGTRLTVL.

This chain joins TRBV6-6 and TRBJ2-7, with TRBD2 matching over 8 bases. The J segment lost 0 bases and the V segment lost 0 bases, leaving 4 bases of the junction unmatched. Germline V gene sequence: CDR1 MNHNY, CDR2 SVGAGI (reference sequence). The CDR3 sequence is 16 residues long. The CDR3 DNA sequence: TGTGCCAGCAGTTACTCTTCACTAGCGGCCTCCTACGAGCAGTACTTC. It encodes CASSYSSLAASYEQYF.